The 27 T cell receptor beta chains in this list originate from one sample, sequenced in a study of blood T cells in healthy people across ages. Alongside a J-beta primer mix, a sample-barcoded 5' primer served in a second PCR lasting roughly 7 to 11 cycles. TCRdb re-derived calls from the 5' RACE reads in MiXCR, one entry per CDR3 protein. Of 700,000 or so distinct CDR3 sequences detected, around a fifth appear once; the ten largest clones hold roughly 22%. Sequencing was performed on blood. The receptors shown here come from a man aged 65-85 years in good health.

This clonotype was recorded a few times. V gene TRBV20-1 combines with J gene TRBJ2-1; 10 nucleotides line up with TRBD2. The germline CDR1 and CDR2 sequences are DFQATT and SNEGSKA (reference sequence). Unmatched junction bases numbered 9, after V lost 0 bases and J lost 7 bases. The CDR3 has 16 residues. The chain's CDR3 is CSAREVAGGSGNEQFF. The CDR3 nucleotides are TGCAGTGCTAGAGAGGTAGCGGGGGGCTCTGGGAATGAGCAGTTCTTC.

This clonotype was detected only a few times. The chain is built from TRBV4-3 and TRBJ2-1; the match to TRBD2 covers 10 bases. Germline CDR1 reads LGHNA; CDR2 reads YSLEER. Trimming cost V 0 bases and J 0 bases; bases outside gene matches: 11. The CDR3 has 20 amino acids. The CDR3 loop reads CASSQDLAGELPGSYNEQFF. The DNA of the CDR3 is TGCGCCAGCAGCCAAGATCTAGCGGGAGAGTTACCGGGCTCCTACAATGAGCAGTTCTTC.

The chain combines TRBV20-1 with TRBJ1-1; D perhaps matches TRBD1 (6 bases). The germline V gene encodes CDR1 DFQATT and CDR2 SNEGSKA (reference sequence). V lost 1 base to trimming and J lost 8 bases, with 11 bases between them. The length of the CDR3 is 12 residues. CDR3 amino acids: CSARVGTQEAFF. Written as DNA, the CDR3 is TGCAGTGCTAGAGTCGGGACACAGGAAGCTTTCTTT.

The V call is TRBV4-1, the J call TRBJ2-5; D not resolved. Germline V gene lookup returns CDR1 MGHRA and CDR2 YSYEKL. Trimming took off 2 bases at V and 5 bases at J, with 12 bases between the two ends. The CDR3 runs 14 residues. The CDR3 region has the DNA TGCGCCAGCAGCCAAACCCTAATCGGGGAGACCCAGTACTTC. This translates into CASSQTLIGETQYF.

The chain employs TRBV7-9 and TRBJ2-7; 9 bases map to TRBD1. In germline, CDR1 is SEHNR, CDR2 FQNEAQ (reference sequence). V gave up 4 bases and J gave up 3 bases; unmatched junction bases: 4. This CDR3 contains 14 residues. DNA of the CDR3: TGTGCCAGCAGCTCCGACAGGGGGAACTACGAGCAGTACTTC. It codes for CASSSDRGNYEQYF.

This clonotype was observed a handful of times. J is TRBJ1-2 and V is TRBV7-2; TRBD1 aligns across 7 bases. CDR3 length: 19 amino acids. V gave up 2 bases and J gave up 0 bases; unmatched junction bases: 15. Germline CDR1 and CDR2: SGHTA and FQGNSA. This CDR3 is CASSLTPYQGVLANYGYTF. The CDR3 region has the DNA TGTGCCAGCAGCTTAACTCCCTATCAGGGGGTGTTAGCTAACTATGGCTACACCTTC.

This clonotype has only a few counts. The chain uses TRBV9 and TRBJ1-2, with 11 bases fitting TRBD1. The length of the CDR3 is 15 residues. Germline loops: CDR1 SGDLS, CDR2 YYNGEE. Trimming cost V 0 bases and J 8 bases; bases outside gene matches: 6. The DNA of the CDR3 is TGTGCCAGCAGCGTAGATCGGGGACAGGGGGAAGGCTACACCTTC. This encodes CASSVDRGQGEGYTF.

V gene TRBV6-6 combines with J gene TRBJ1-4; D may be TRBD1 (6 bases). The CDR3 is 17 residues long. V lost 7 bases and J 10 bases, leaving 28 bases between the germline ends. The germline gives CDR1 MNHNY, CDR2 SVGAGI (reference sequence). Here the CDR3 DNA reads TGTGCCAGCAATATAGGGGGAACAGGACGGGGGGAGAGAAAACTGTTTTTT. Its translation is CASNIGGTGRGERKLFF.

This sequence joins TRBV24-1 and TRBJ1-5, with a weak D call TRBD1 (6 bases). This CDR3 comprises 13 residues. Trimming took 9 bases from V and 8 from J, leaving 16 bases between them. Germline CDR1 reads KGHDR; CDR2 reads SFDVKD. CDR3 sequence reads: CATGDDTGKPQHF. In nucleotides, the CDR3 is TGTGCCACCGGAGACGACACAGGGAAGCCCCAGCATTTT.

This clonotype was seen at least ten times. This chain links TRBV6-6 with TRBJ1-6; no clear D. V gave up 6 bases and J gave up 9 bases, with 24 bases separating them. CDR1 is MNHNY and CDR2 is SVGAGI in the germline V gene (reference sequence). The CDR3 consists of 17 residues. This CDR3 reads CASSQISGPRLPSPLHF. The CDR3 DNA reads TGTGCCAGCAGCCAAATTTCGGGCCCACGGCTCCCTTCACCCCTCCACTTT.

This clonotype appeared a single time. The chain is built from TRBV10-1 and TRBJ2-3, with unresolved D. Trimming shortened V by 6 bases and J by 1 base, and 11 bases separated the two germline ends. The CDR3 is made up of 14 amino acids. CDR1 and CDR2 from the germline V gene are WNHNN and SYGVQD (reference sequence). The CDR3 reads CASRALLGTDTQYF. CDR3 DNA sequence: TGCGCCAGCAGAGCCCTCCTCGGCACAGATACGCAGTATTTT.

In this sample, this clonotype turned up once. For the CDR3, the DNA is TGCGCCAGCAGCGCCTTTGACAGATACAATGAGCAGTTCTTC. Its translation: CASSAFDRYNEQFF. The V call is TRBV5-1, the J call TRBJ2-1; D perhaps matches TRBD1 (5 bases). There are 14 residues in the CDR3. Germline-derived CDR1 and CDR2 are SGHRS and YFSETQ. V lost 4 bases to trimming and J lost 4 bases, with 12 bases between them. Based on the CDR3 plus reference TRBV5-1 and TRBJ2-1, the full variable domain is KAGVTQTPRYLIKTRGQQVTLSCSPISGHRSVSWYQQTPGQGLQFLFEYFSETQRNKGNFPGRFSGRQFSNSRSEMNVSTLELGDSALYLCASSAFDRYNEQFFGPGTRLTVL.

This clonotype was detected only a few times. The chain is built from TRBV19 and TRBJ1-1; D ambiguous. Per the germline V gene, CDR1 is LNHDA and CDR2 is SQIVND (reference sequence). The CDR3 spans 13 residues. The ends were cut back, 4 bases at V and 5 bases at J, with 11 bases in the middle. This CDR3 reads CASSKGWETEAFF. For the CDR3, the DNA is TGTGCCAGTAGTAAAGGATGGGAAACTGAAGCTTTCTTT. The full variable domain, completed using reference TRBV19 and TRBJ1-1, is DGGITQSPKYLFRKEGQNVTLSCEQNLNHDAMYWYRQDPGQGLRLIYYSQIVNDFQKGDIAEGYSVSREKKESFPLTVTSAQKNPTAFYLCASSKGWETEAFFGQGTRLTVV.

This clonotype was counted only a few times. The V gene is TRBV5-1, the J gene TRBJ2-3; 9 nucleotides agree with TRBD2. In germline, CDR1 is SGHRS, CDR2 YFSETQ. The CDR3 is made up of 15 amino acids. Unmatched junction bases numbered 7, after V lost 4 bases and J lost 4 bases. Here the CDR3 DNA reads TGCGCCAGCAGCGAGGCTAGCGGGGTCGCAGATACGCAGTATTTT. Its protein product is CASSEASGVADTQYF.

The chain carries TRBV7-9 and TRBJ2-1, with 8 bases fitting TRBD2. The CDR3 has 15 residues. V trimming: 6 bases; J trimming: 3 bases; junction bases outside the gene matches: 7. Looked up from germline, CDR1 is SEHNR and CDR2 is FQNEAQ (reference sequence). CDR3 nucleotide sequence: TGTGCCAGCAGGCCTCGGGGGGGAAACTACAATGAGCAGTTCTTC. Its translation: CASRPRGGNYNEQFF. The full variable domain, with the rest looked up from reference TRBV7-9 and TRBJ2-1, is DTGVSQNPRHKITKRGQNVTFRCDPISEHNRLYWYRQTLGQGPEFLTYFQNEAQLEKSRLLSDRFSAERPKGSFSTLEIQRTEQGDSAMYLCASRPRGGNYNEQFFGPGTRLTVL.

This chain joins TRBV20-1 and TRBJ1-2; the match to TRBD1 covers 12 bases. Germline-derived CDR1 and CDR2 are DFQATT and SNEGSKA (reference sequence). The CDR3 runs 18 residues. J lost 4 bases, V lost 6 bases, and 18 bases had no gene match. CDR3: CSALRPSGTGGGFYGYTF. CDR3 in DNA: TGCAGTGCCCTGAGACCCTCCGGGACAGGGGGCGGATTCTATGGCTACACCTTC.

This clonotype was seen more than once but under ten times. V usage is TRBV7-9 and J usage is TRBJ2-4; no clear D. Looked up from germline, CDR1 is SEHNR and CDR2 is FQNEAQ (reference sequence). This CDR3 spans 15 amino acids. V was cut by 1 base and J by 0 bases, with 7 bases left in between. The CDR3 DNA reads TGTGCCAGCAGCTTAGAATGGCGAGCCAAAAACATTCAGTACTTC. Translating gives CASSLEWRAKNIQYF. Variable domain in full (rest from reference TRBV7-9 and TRBJ2-4): DTGVSQNPRHKITKRGQNVTFRCDPISEHNRLYWYRQTLGQGPEFLTYFQNEAQLEKSRLLSDRFSAERPKGSFSTLEIQRTEQGDSAMYLCASSLEWRAKNIQYFGAGTRLSVL.

V usage is TRBV2 and J usage is TRBJ1-2, with D possibly TRBD1 on 5 matching bases. The CDR3 covers 11 residues. Trimming removed 6 bases at V and 7 bases at J, with 9 bases between. CDR1 SNHLY and CDR2 FYNNEI come from the germline V gene. The CDR3 nucleotides are TGTGCCAGCAGGGGGCCGGTTGGCTACACCTTC. Its protein is CASRGPVGYTF.

This clonotype was detected only a few times. The rearrangement links TRBV9 to TRBJ2-4, with 10 positions matching TRBD2. With V trimmed by 0 bases and J by 10 bases, 1 base remained unmatched. This CDR3 has 13 amino acids. Germline V gives CDR1 SGDLS, CDR2 YYNGEE. CDR3: CASSVETSGIQYF. The CDR3 DNA follows: TGTGCCAGCAGCGTAGAGACTAGCGGGATTCAGTACTTC. The whole variable domain, remainder taken from reference TRBV9 and TRBJ2-4, is DSGVTQTPKHLITATGQRVTLRCSPRSGDLSVYWYQQSLDQGLQFLIQYYNGEERAKGNILERFSAQQFPDLHSELNLSSLELGDSALYFCASSVETSGIQYFGAGTRLSVL.

This clonotype was seen only a few times. Germline and junction disagree at one end, which may indicate a read error. V usage is TRBV7-9 and J usage is TRBJ1-3; tentative D call: TRBD1 (5 bases). The germline gives CDR1 SEHNR, CDR2 FQNEAQ (reference sequence). The CDR3 is 10 residues long. CDR3 amino acids: CVHGGNAIYF. In DNA form, the CDR3 reads TGTGTTCACGGGGGAAACGCCATATATTTT.

The sample holds a few counts of this clonotype. The J gene is TRBJ2-1, the V gene TRBV6-1; TRBD1 might be the D (5 bases). V lost 6 bases to trimming and J lost 2 bases, with 14 bases between them. The CDR3 loop spans 15 amino acids. Looked up from germline, CDR1 is MNHNS and CDR2 is SASEGT. CDR3 nucleotides: TGTGCCAGCAGCAGAGGCAGGGATACCTACAATGAGCAGTTCTTC. It codes for CASSRGRDTYNEQFF.

CDR3 amino acids: CASSHGQGWRNIQYF. CDR3 nucleotide sequence: TGTGCCAGCAGCCACGGACAGGGGTGGCGAAACATTCAGTACTTC. The V and J genes are TRBV6-6 and TRBJ2-4, with 9 bases lining up with TRBD1. V shed 6 bases, J shed 6 bases, and the junction held 9 bases outside the gene matches. CDR1 MNHNY and CDR2 SVGAGI come from the germline V gene (reference sequence). The CDR3 is 15 amino acids.

This clonotype came up a few times. This chain joins TRBV3-1 and TRBJ2-6; no clear D. V gave up 3 bases and J gave up 0 bases, with 6 bases separating them. The CDR3 is made up of 15 amino acids. CDR1 and CDR2 (germline): LGHDT, YNNKEL (reference sequence). The CDR3 reads CASSHPSSGANVLTF. In DNA, the CDR3 is TGTGCCAGCAGCCATCCGAGCTCTGGGGCCAACGTCCTGACTTTC.

This chain links TRBV7-9 with TRBJ2-4, with D possibly matching TRBD2 (6 bases). V lost 2 bases, J lost 0 bases, and 17 bases lay in between. CDR3 size: 18 residues. Germline values: CDR1 SEHNR, CDR2 FQNEAQ (reference sequence). CDR3 region: CASSLYGVGEVAKNIQYF. The CDR3 nucleotides read TGTGCCAGCAGCTTATACGGAGTGGGGGAGGTAGCCAAAAACATTCAGTACTTC.

This clonotype was seen more than once but under ten times. The chain uses TRBV9 and TRBJ2-5; D is unclear. V was shortened by 4 bases and J by 0 bases, with 13 bases between the two germline ends. CDR1 SGDLS and CDR2 YYNGEE come from the germline V gene. The CDR3 runs to 15 residues. As DNA, the CDR3 is TGTGCCAGCAGCCCCACGACAAAGTACCAAGAGACCCAGTACTTC. Its translation: CASSPTTKYQETQYF. Complete variable domain (other parts from reference TRBV9 and TRBJ2-5): DSGVTQTPKHLITATGQRVTLRCSPRSGDLSVYWYQQSLDQGLQFLIQYYNGEERAKGNILERFSAQQFPDLHSELNLSSLELGDSALYFCASSPTTKYQETQYFGPGTRLLVL.

This clonotype came up a few times. V is TRBV2 and J is TRBJ1-5, with TRBD1 as a possible D gene (5 bases). The CDR3 extends over 13 amino acids. The germline V gene has CDR1 SNHLY and CDR2 FYNNEI. V lost 8 bases to trimming and J lost 5 bases, with 13 bases between them. DNA for the CDR3: TGTGCCAGCGTCCGGGACGCGGATCAGCCCCAGCATTTT. It specifies CASVRDADQPQHF.

The chain employs TRBV7-2 and TRBJ1-1; D is uncertain. This CDR3 is 15 amino acids long. V was clipped by 4 bases and J by 3 bases, with 15 bases between them. Germline values: CDR1 SGHTA, CDR2 FQGNSA. The CDR3 is CASSSKRVADTEAFF. Written as DNA, the CDR3 is TGTGCCAGCAGCTCCAAGAGGGTAGCTGACACTGAAGCTTTCTTT.